Following are 27 T cell receptor beta chains from one sample sequenced in a study of CD8 T cells in Susac syndrome. After extraction with the RNeasy kit, roughly 0.5 to 1 ug of the RNA was reverse transcribed using random hexamers. MiXCR, applied by TCRdb to the immunoSEQ multiplex PCR reads, yields one record per CDR3 protein. Of 150,000 to 200,000 distinct CDR3 sequences listed, around 94% are singletons. Sequenced: CD4+ T cells from PBMCs. All receptors come from a human donor in good health.

The CDR3 loop reads CASHANGRDINEQFF. The DNA for the CDR3 is TGTGCCAGCCATGCTAACGGCAGGGATATCAATGAGCAGTTCTTC. V and J are TRBV12-3 or TRBV12-4 and TRBJ2-1, with D possibly matching TRBD1 (5 bases). V lost 8 bases, J lost 6 bases, and 20 bases lay in between. The CDR3 is 15 residues long.

The gene calls are TRBV19 and TRBJ2-7; D not certain. This CDR3 comprises 14 residues. V lost 0 bases and J 4 bases, leaving 10 bases between the germline ends. From germline, CDR1 is LNHDA and CDR2 SQIVND (reference sequence). In DNA, the CDR3 is TGTGCCAGTAGTATAGACCACCTTCTTTACGAGCAGTACTTC. The encoded protein is CASSIDHLLYEQYF.

The CDR3 here is CSAPSQGPEAFF. In nucleotides, the CDR3 is TGCAGTGCACCCTCCCAGGGCCCTGAAGCTTTCTTT. The chain combines TRBV20-1 with TRBJ1-1, with D possibly matching TRBD1 (5 bases). Germline V gene data show CDR1 as DFQATT and CDR2 as SNEGSKA (reference sequence). The CDR3 is 12 residues long. The V gene lost 6 bases and the J gene lost 6 bases, with 14 bases spanning the gap.

The chain couples TRBV20-1 to TRBJ1-4; D call uncertain. The CDR3 runs 12 residues. Germline values: CDR1 DFQATT, CDR2 SNEGSKA (reference sequence). V gave up 3 bases and J gave up 7 bases, with 9 bases separating them. The CDR3 region is CSASGVGEKLFF. CDR3 nucleotide sequence: TGCAGTGCTAGCGGGGTGGGTGAAAAACTGTTTTTT.

The genes are TRBV6-2 or TRBV6-3 and TRBJ2-3; D remains unclear. Germline V gene sequence: CDR1 MNHEY, CDR2 SVGEGT. V was cut by 5 bases and J by 0 bases, with 18 bases left in between. The CDR3 length is 17 residues. CDR3 in amino acids: CASSLHRALTSTDTQYF. DNA for the CDR3: TGTGCCAGCAGTCTCCATCGGGCGTTAACTAGCACAGATACGCAGTATTTT.

The chain links TRBV20-1 to TRBJ1-2; possibly TRBD1 for D (5 bases). Germline V gene data show CDR1 as DFQATT and CDR2 as SNEGSKA (reference sequence). The CDR3 consists of 13 residues. V was shortened by 0 bases and J by 7 bases, with 12 bases between the two germline ends. CDR3 sequence reads: CSAREGRAAGYTF. The CDR3 region has the DNA TGCAGTGCTAGAGAGGGGCGGGCGGCTGGCTACACCTTC.

The CDR3 loop is CASSSYGYTF. DNA for the CDR3: TGTGCCAGCAGCTCGTATGGCTACACCTTC. The chain employs TRBV28 and TRBJ1-2; no reliable D call. The CDR3 loop spans 10 amino acids. Trimming cost V 6 bases and J 5 bases, with 4 bases left between them. Per germline, CDR1 MDHEN and CDR2 SYDVKM.

J is TRBJ2-7 and V is TRBV20-1, with D perhaps being TRBD1 or TRBD2 (5 bases each). CDR3 length: 14 amino acids. Germline loops: CDR1 DFQATT, CDR2 SNEGSKA (reference sequence). V lost 3 bases and J lost 0, with 12 bases in between. The CDR3 region is CSASVKGPSYEQYF. For the CDR3, the DNA is TGCAGTGCTAGTGTAAAGGGACCCTCCTACGAGCAGTACTTC.

The chain links TRBV29-1 to TRBJ1-1, with TRBD1 identical over 7 bases. V gave up 4 bases and J gave up 5 bases; unmatched junction bases: 7. Germline loops: CDR1 SQVTM, CDR2 ANQGSEA. CDR3 size: 13 residues. The CDR3, as DNA: TGCAGCGTTGGGACTTCAGGGGGTACTGAAGCTTTCTTT. It yields the protein CSVGTSGGTEAFF. Variable domain in full (rest from reference TRBV29-1 and TRBJ1-1): SAVISQKPSRDICQRGTSLTIQCQVDSQVTMMFWYRQQPGQSLTLIATANQGSEATYESGFVIDKFPISRPNLTFSTLTVSNMSPEDSSIYLCSVGTSGGTEAFFGQGTRLTVV.

The gene calls are TRBV20-1 and TRBJ2-5; D might be TRBD2 (7 bases). This CDR3 contains 14 residues. The V end was cut by 6 bases, the J end by 2 bases, with 16 bases between. The germline CDR1 and CDR2 sequences are DFQATT and SNEGSKA (reference sequence). The CDR3 DNA sequence: TGCAGTGCCGCGCCCGGGGGGCCACAAGAGACCCAGTACTTC. It translates to CSAAPGGPQETQYF.

This clonotype has only one observation. The rearrangement joins TRBV2 to TRBJ2-7; 7 nucleotides agree with TRBD2. This CDR3 contains 14 residues. Per the germline V gene, CDR1 is SNHLY and CDR2 is FYNNEI. Trimming cost V 5 bases and J 3 bases; bases outside gene matches: 7. The CDR3 reads CASSSGTTLYEQYF. The CDR3 region has the DNA TGTGCCAGCAGTTCCGGGACTACTCTCTACGAGCAGTACTTC.

The J gene is TRBJ1-6, the V gene TRBV9; the D is unclear. CDR3 length: 13 amino acids. In germline, CDR1 is SGDLS, CDR2 YYNGEE. The V gene lost 0 bases and the J gene lost 9 bases, with 7 bases spanning the gap. The CDR3 is CASSVEGSSPLHF. The CDR3, as DNA: TGTGCCAGCAGCGTAGAGGGCAGTTCACCCCTCCACTTT.

The CDR3 reads CSASGGFSYEQYF. CDR3 in DNA: TGCAGTGCTAGTGGCGGCTTCTCCTACGAGCAGTACTTC. This chain joins TRBV20-1 and TRBJ2-7; D gene ambiguous. The CDR3 covers 13 residues. CDR1 is DFQATT, CDR2 SNEGSKA, per germline (reference sequence). V dropped 3 bases and J dropped 0 bases, with 9 bases sitting between them.

This sequence joins TRBV18 and TRBJ2-3; tentatively, D is TRBD1 or TRBD2 (5 bases each). Germline lookup yields CDR1 KGHSH and CDR2 LQKENI. V gave up 0 bases and J gave up 0 bases, with 7 bases separating them. The CDR3 covers 15 residues. CDR3 region: CASSPPGTSTDTQYF. The CDR3 coding sequence is TGTGCCAGCTCACCACCGGGGACCAGCACAGATACGCAGTATTTT.

V and J are TRBV2 and TRBJ1-1, with TRBD1 as a possible D gene (5 bases). The length of the CDR3 is 13 residues. V was pared by 4 bases and J by 2 bases, with 8 bases between. CDR1 and CDR2 (germline): SNHLY, FYNNEI. In DNA, the CDR3 is TGTGCCAGCAGTGGACAGATCAACACTGAAGCTTTCTTT. Protein sequence: CASSGQINTEAFF.

This clonotype was counted a single time. The CDR3 coding sequence is TGTGCCAGCATGGGCACCGGGGAGCTGTTTTTT. The encoded protein is CASMGTGELFF. The J gene is TRBJ2-2, the V gene TRBV6-5; D is ambiguous. The CDR3 has 11 residues. The germline V and J ends were trimmed by 7 bases and 4 bases, with 4 bases remaining between them. Germline V gives CDR1 MNHEY, CDR2 SVGAGI.

V and J are TRBV19 and TRBJ2-5; the D gene is possibly TRBD2 (5 bases). CDR3 length: 13 residues. The germline gives CDR1 LNHDA, CDR2 SQIVND (reference sequence). The V end was cut by 2 bases, the J end by 5 bases, with 9 bases between. The CDR3 region has the DNA TGTGCCAGTAGTATAAGCCGAGGGGAGACCCAGTACTTC. This encodes CASSISRGETQYF.

V gene TRBV6-5 combines with J gene TRBJ2-7, with 8 bases matching TRBD2. The CDR3 has 15 residues. V trimming: 0 bases; J trimming: 1 base; junction bases outside the gene matches: 2. Germline values: CDR1 MNHEY, CDR2 SVGAGI. Here the CDR3 DNA reads TGTGCCAGCAGTTACTCAGGCGGGGGGTCCTACGAGCAGTACTTC. Protein: CASSYSGGGSYEQYF.

The J gene is TRBJ2-1, the V gene TRBV5-4; TRBD2 matches 13 bases. The ends lost 4 bases at V and 4 bases at J; junction bases unmatched: 5. CDR1 and CDR2 (germline): SGHNT, YYREEE (reference sequence). The CDR3 loop spans 16 amino acids. The DNA of the CDR3 is TGTGCCAGCAGCCCGGGGACTAGCGGGATTTACAATGAGCAGTTCTTC. Translation: CASSPGTSGIYNEQFF.

CDR3 coding DNA: TGTGCCAGCAGCAATGGGGGGTCACGGGCCCTAGAAGAGACCCAGTACTTC. Its protein product is CASSNGGSRALEETQYF. The chain recombines TRBV7-2 with TRBJ2-5, with D tentatively TRBD2 (6 bases). The CDR3 contains 17 residues. Germline assignment: CDR1 SGHTA and CDR2 FQGNSA. Deletions cut 5 bases from V and 3 bases from J, with 22 bases between. The complete variable domain, with remaining parts taken from reference TRBV7-2 and TRBJ2-5, reads GAGVSQSPSNKVTEKGKDVELRCDPISGHTALYWYRQSLGQGLEFLIYFQGNSAPDKSGLPSDRFSAERTGGSVSTLTIQRTQQEDSAVYLCASSNGGSRALEETQYFGPGTRLLVL.

The chain has TRBV20-1 and TRBJ1-6; 9 nucleotides align to TRBD1. V dropped 6 bases and J dropped 7; count of bases not matched to a gene: 7. The CDR3 consists of 14 residues. Looked up from germline, CDR1 is DFQATT and CDR2 is SNEGSKA (reference sequence). CDR3 amino acids: CSAQTGGGNSPLHF. The CDR3 DNA reads TGCAGTGCCCAGACAGGGGGGGGCAATTCACCCCTCCACTTT.

The chain employs TRBV29-1 and TRBJ2-5, with TRBD1 as a possible D gene (6 bases). This CDR3 has 13 amino acids. V was pared by 6 bases and J by 7 bases, with 18 bases between. Germline V lookup: CDR1 SQVTM, CDR2 ANQGSEA. CDR3 nucleotides: TGCAGCGTAACGAACAGGGTGAGAGCGACCCAGTACTTC. It codes for CSVTNRVRATQYF.

In this sample, this clonotype turned up a few times. The V and J genes are TRBV20-1 and TRBJ1-5; a weak D match, TRBD1 (5 bases). There are 12 residues in the CDR3. Germline CDR1 DFQATT, CDR2 SNEGSKA (reference sequence). V dropped 5 bases and J dropped 4 bases, with 9 bases sitting between them. This chain's CDR3 is CSAPRGNQPQHF. The CDR3 nucleotides read TGCAGTGCTCCTAGGGGAAATCAGCCCCAGCATTTT.

This rearrangement joins TRBV28 to TRBJ2-7; a possible D gene is TRBD1 (5 bases). This CDR3 comprises 11 residues. Germline V gene data show CDR1 as MDHEN and CDR2 as SYDVKM. V dropped 8 bases and J dropped 6 bases, with 11 bases sitting between them. The CDR3 spells CASVRESEQYF. For the CDR3, the DNA is TGTGCCAGCGTCAGGGAAAGCGAGCAGTACTTC.

This clonotype was counted a single time. The chain couples TRBV4-3 to TRBJ2-3, with D tentatively TRBD1 or TRBD2 (6 bases each). CDR3 length: 15 residues. Germline CDR1 LGHNA, CDR2 YSLEER. Trimming left V 1 base short and J 2 bases short, with 10 bases between. CDR3 nucleotides: TGCGCCAGCAGCCAAGGGGGGGCCGCCACAGATACGCAGTATTTT. Translation gives CASSQGGAATDTQYF.

The chain links TRBV25-1 to TRBJ1-4; TRBD1 is a possible D gene (5 bases). V was trimmed by 1 base and J by 8 bases, leaving 14 bases between them. The germline V gene encodes CDR1 MGHDK and CDR2 SYGVNS. This CDR3 has 15 amino acids. The CDR3: CASSESLGPWEKLFF. The CDR3 coding sequence is TGTGCCAGCAGTGAATCCTTGGGGCCTTGGGAAAAACTGTTTTTT.

The CDR3 DNA is TGCAGCGTTGAGGGGTATAACACTGAAGCTTTCTTT. Translated, it gives CSVEGYNTEAFF. The genes are TRBV29-1 and TRBJ1-1; D gene uncertain. Germline CDR1 and CDR2: SQVTM and ANQGSEA. The V end was cut by 3 bases, the J end by 2 bases, with 7 bases between. The CDR3 runs 12 residues.